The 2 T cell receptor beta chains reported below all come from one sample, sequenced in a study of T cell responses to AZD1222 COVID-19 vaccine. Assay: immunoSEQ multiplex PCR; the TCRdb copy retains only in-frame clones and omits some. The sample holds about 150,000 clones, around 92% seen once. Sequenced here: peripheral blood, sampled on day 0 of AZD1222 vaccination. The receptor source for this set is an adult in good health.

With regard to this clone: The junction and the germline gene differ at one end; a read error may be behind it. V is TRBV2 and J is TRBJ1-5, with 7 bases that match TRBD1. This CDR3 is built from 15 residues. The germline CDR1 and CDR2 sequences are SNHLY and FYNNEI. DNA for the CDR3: TGTGCCAGCAGTTTAACCGGGACAGCCAATCAGCCCGGGGTTTTT. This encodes CASSLTGTANQPGVF.

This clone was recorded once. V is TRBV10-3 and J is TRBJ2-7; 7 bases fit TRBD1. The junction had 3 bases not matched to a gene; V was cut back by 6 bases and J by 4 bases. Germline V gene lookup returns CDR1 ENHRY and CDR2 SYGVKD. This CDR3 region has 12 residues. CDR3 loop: CAISGTEYEQYF. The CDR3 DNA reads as TGTGCCATCAGCGGGACAGAATACGAGCAGTACTTC.